Below are 10 T cell receptor beta chains sequenced from a single sample in a study of early T cells in non-severe SARS-CoV-2 infection. TCRdb re-called the 5' RACE reads through MiXCR, storing one row per CDR3 protein. The table lists 35,000 to 45,000 distinct CDR3 sequences, 5.5% to 7.5% of them singletons. The specimen was whole blood, collected at baseline. These receptors came from an adult who was a healthcare worker with PCR-confirmed SARS-CoV-2 infection or an uninfected control (not recorded which).

This clonotype was seen only a few times. The genes are TRBV19 and TRBJ2-3; no firm D call. Per the germline V gene, CDR1 is LNHDA and CDR2 is SQIVND (reference sequence). Trimming removed 3 bases at V and 6 bases at J, with 13 bases between. This CDR3 is 14 amino acids long. CDR3 amino acids: CASSIPPAFDTQYF. The CDR3 nucleotides are TGTGCCAGTAGTATTCCCCCCGCTTTTGATACGCAGTATTTT.

There are many counts of this clonotype. This rearrangement joins TRBV14 to TRBJ2-1; unclear D gene. The V end was cut by 4 bases, the J end by 8 bases, with 9 bases between. The CDR3 has 12 amino acids. Germline V gives CDR1 SGHDN, CDR2 FVKESK. CDR3 nucleotide sequence: TGTGCCAGCAGCCCACCCTTCTATGAGCAGTTCTTC. Protein: CASSPPFYEQFF.

This chain joins TRBV10-3 and TRBJ1-1; D may be TRBD1 (6 bases). This CDR3 comprises 15 residues. The germline V gene encodes CDR1 ENHRY and CDR2 SYGVKD. Between the trimmed V and J ends, which lost 4 bases and 1 base, there was a span of 13 bases. The CDR3 DNA is TGTGCCATCAGTGCCCAGGGGAGACCGAACACTGAAGCTTTCTTT. Protein: CAISAQGRPNTEAFF.

The chain joins TRBV6-2 or TRBV6-3 to TRBJ2-7; 13 nucleotides agree with TRBD2. V gave up 4 bases and J gave up 5 bases; unmatched junction bases: 2. The germline V gene encodes CDR1 MNHEY and CDR2 SVGEGT. This CDR3 has 14 residues. The CDR3 reads CASSSGTSGNEQYF. CDR3 coding DNA: TGTGCCAGCAGTTCCGGGACTAGCGGGAACGAGCAGTACTTC.

This clonotype has ten or more counts. The gene calls are TRBV20-1 and TRBJ2-7; D perhaps matches TRBD1 (7 bases). Trimming stripped 6 bases from V and 4 bases from J, with 16 bases between. The CDR3 runs to 13 residues. CDR1 is DFQATT, CDR2 SNEGSKA, per germline (reference sequence). CDR3 in DNA: TGCAGTGCGACGGGGCCAGGGGGGTACGAGCAGTACTTC. It translates to CSATGPGGYEQYF.

This clonotype came up many times. The rearrangement uses TRBV20-1 and TRBJ2-3; 10 bases align to TRBD2. V dropped 6 bases and J dropped 1; count of bases not matched to a gene: 1. The CDR3 covers 13 residues. The germline CDR1 and CDR2 sequences are DFQATT and SNEGSKA (reference sequence). The CDR3 protein is CSAGLAGTDTQYF. DNA for the CDR3: TGCAGTGCCGGACTAGCGGGCACAGATACGCAGTATTTT.

J is TRBJ2-5 and V is TRBV12-3 or TRBV12-4; 8 bases are a match to TRBD1. V shed 8 bases and J 3 bases; nucleotides not matched to a gene: 2. The CDR3 runs 12 residues. CDR3 DNA: TGTGCCAGCGGGGACAGGAAAGAGACCCAGTACTTC. It specifies CASGDRKETQYF.

This clonotype was counted many times. J is TRBJ2-7 and V is TRBV7-9; D gene ambiguous. Trimming cost V 4 bases and J 1 base, with 8 bases left between them. The CDR3 contains 13 residues. Germline assignment: CDR1 SEHNR and CDR2 FQNEAQ (reference sequence). In nucleotides, the CDR3 is TGTGCCAGCAGCTCCCCCTTGTCCTACGAGCAGTACTTC. Protein sequence: CASSSPLSYEQYF.

This clonotype was observed many times. The rearrangement uses TRBV7-9 and TRBJ1-3, with D perhaps matching TRBD1 (5 bases). The germline gives CDR1 SEHNR, CDR2 FQNEAQ (reference sequence). V gave up 5 bases and J gave up 0 bases, with 5 bases separating them. The CDR3 extends over 13 amino acids. CDR3 DNA: TGTGCCAGCAGCCAGGGCTCTGGAAACACCATATATTTT. Translated: CASSQGSGNTIYF. The entire variable domain, with the rest obtained from reference TRBV7-9 and TRBJ1-3, is as follows: DTGVSQNPRHKITKRGQNVTFRCDPISEHNRLYWYRQTLGQGPEFLTYFQNEAQLEKSRLLSDRFSAERPKGSFSTLEIQRTEQGDSAMYLCASSQGSGNTIYFGEGSWLTVV.

The table lists this clonotype with many counts. The chain recombines TRBV6-6 with TRBJ2-7; 11 bases match TRBD2. This CDR3 is 16 amino acids long. V trimming: 2 bases; J trimming: 2 bases; junction bases outside the gene matches: 5. Germline V gives CDR1 MNHNY, CDR2 SVGAGI (reference sequence). The CDR3 DNA sequence: TGTGCCAGCAGTTACAGGACTAGCGGGTACCCCTACGAGCAGTACTTC. It yields the protein CASSYRTSGYPYEQYF.